This is a list of T cell receptor beta chains from one sample in a study of blood T cell repertoires in COVID-19. Measured with immunoSEQ multiplex PCR; TCRdb has only the in-frame clones, and not every one. The sample consists of under 450,000 clones, approximately 90% of them appearing once. The specimen sequenced was PBMCs or T cells enriched from blood (not recorded which). Receptors originate from a woman aged 40-49 years who had been exposed to COVID-19. Each CDR3 is given with its conserved first and last residue. Each record gives: J gene, clone size, V gene, D gene, CDR3 protein, CDR3 DNA. A D gene is named only where the DNA matches it firmly. The size of a clone is reported for some rows only, either as once, few or many, or as a class for expanded clones.

>TRBJ1-6|-|TRBV11-3|TRBD1
CASSLDALTGRSSPLHF
TGTGCCAGCAGCTTAGATGCTTTGACAGGGAGGAGTTCACCCCTCCACTTT
>TRBJ2-1|-|TRBV27|-
CASKAAGPYNEQFF
TGTGCCAGCAAAGCTGCAGGCCCGTACAATGAGCAGTTCTTC
>TRBJ1-1|-|TRBV12-3/TRBV12-4|-
CASSFLGGEAFF
TGTGCCAGCAGTTTCCTCGGCGGTGAAGCTTTCTTT
>TRBJ2-2|-|TRBV7-8|-
CASSLILASGELFF
TGTGCCAGCAGCTTAATCCTGGCCAGCGGGGAGCTGTTTTTT
>TRBJ1-2|-|TRBV7-2|-
CASSPGGARDYGYTF
TGTGCCAGCAGCCCAGGCGGCGCGAGGGACTATGGCTACACCTTC
>TRBJ1-5|few|TRBV5-6|-
CASSLGGLGSSNQPQHF
TGTGCCAGCAGCTTGGGAGGGCTGGGGAGCAGCAATCAGCCCCAGCATTTT
>TRBJ1-5|-|TRBV7-9|-
CASSSGEGRNQPQHF
TGTGCCAGCAGCTCGGGGGAGGGGCGGAATCAGCCCCAGCATTTT
>TRBJ2-3|-|TRBV11-3|-
CASRPRHDDTQYF
TGTGCCAGCAGACCCCGACATGACGATACGCAGTATTTT
>TRBJ2-5|once|TRBV11-2|-
CASSLDNGGKTQYF
TGTGCCAGCAGCTTAGATAATGGGGGGAAGACCCAGTACTTC
>TRBJ2-3|-|TRBV7-2|-
CASCREGVTDTQYF
TGTGCCAGCTGCCGCGAGGGCGTGACAGATACGCAGTATTTT
>TRBJ2-3|-|TRBV15|TRBD2
CATSRGGTSAPQRTQYF
TGTGCCACCAGCAGGGGGGGGACTTCCGCCCCACAGCGTACGCAGTATTTT
>TRBJ1-5|-|TRBV5-4|TRBD1
CASSSGGRTGNQPQHF
TGTGCCAGCAGCTCCGGGGGGAGGACAGGGAACCAGCCCCAGCATTTT
>TRBJ2-1|many|TRBV24-1|-
CATSDPNKKSRDTYNEQFF
TGTGCCACCAGTGATCCTAATAAGAAAAGCCGGGACACATACAATGAGCAGTTCTTC
>TRBJ1-6|-|TRBV6-6|-
CASSYQGSYNSPLHF
TGTGCCAGCAGTTACCAGGGCTCCTATAATTCACCCCTCCACTTT
>TRBJ2-7|once|TRBV6-2/TRBV6-3|TRBD2
CASSYAAGGLSYEQYF
TGTGCCAGCAGTTACGCAGCGGGAGGCCTCTCCTACGAGCAGTACTTC
>TRBJ2-6|once|TRBV7-3|TRBD1
CASRDRNSGANVLTF
TGTGCCAGCAGGGACAGGAACTCTGGGGCCAACGTCCTGACTTTC
>TRBJ2-7|-|TRBV13|TRBD1
CASSLAGGYEQYF
TGTGCCAGCAGCTTGGCAGGGGGCTACGAGCAGTACTTC
>TRBJ1-4|-|TRBV6-2/TRBV6-3|-
CASSDASGPEKLFF
TGTGCCAGCAGTGACGCCAGTGGGCCTGAAAAACTGTTTTTT
>TRBJ1-1|-|TRBV7-9|-
CASSLLNTEAFF
TGTGCCAGCAGCTTACTTAACACTGAAGCTTTCTTT
>TRBJ2-1|-|TRBV7-2|TRBD2
CASSLVGTTSGGHNEQFF
TGTGCCAGCAGCTTAGTAGGTACTACTAGCGGGGGTCACAATGAGCAGTTCTTC
>TRBJ1-2|-|TRBV7-2|TRBD1
CASSPKTTGDGFGGGYTF
TGTGCCAGCAGCCCCAAGACCACAGGGGATGGTTTCGGGGGCGGCTACACCTTC
>TRBJ1-4|-|TRBV3-1/TRBV3-2|TRBD1
CASNPTGGGEKLFF
TGTGCCAGCAACCCGACAGGGGGGGGTGAAAAACTGTTTTTT
>TRBJ2-7|once|TRBV9|-
CASSVAFSEQYF
TGTGCCAGCAGCGTAGCTTTTAGTGAGCAGTACTTC
>TRBJ1-3|-|TRBV5-6|-
CASSLTGPSGNTIYF
TGTGCCAGCAGCTTGACAGGCCCCTCTGGAAACACCATATATTTT
>TRBJ1-3|-|TRBV11-3|-
CASSRENTIYF
TGTGCCAGCAGTCGGGAAAACACCATATATTTT
>TRBJ2-7|medium-sized|TRBV6-2/TRBV6-3|-
CASSYSDSSYEQYF
TGTGCCAGCAGTTACTCGGACAGCTCCTACGAGCAGTACTTC
>TRBJ2-7|-|TRBV28|TRBD2
CASSFPGTSGYEQYF
TGTGCCAGCAGTTTCCCCGGGACTAGCGGTTACGAGCAGTACTTC
>TRBJ1-2|-|TRBV14|-
CASSQDRNLGGNYGYTF
TGTGCCAGCAGCCAAGACCGAAATTTAGGAGGGAACTATGGCTACACCTTC
>TRBJ1-2|-|TRBV12-3/TRBV12-4|TRBD1
CASRRTGGHGYTF
TGTGCCAGCAGGCGCACAGGGGGCCATGGCTACACCTTC
>TRBJ2-5|-|TRBV30|-
CAWSVRGVETQYF
TGTGCCTGGAGTGTACGGGGAGTCGAGACCCAGTACTTC
>TRBJ1-5|once|TRBV30|TRBD1
CAWTGGGNQPQHF
TGTGCCTGGACAGGGGGCGGTAATCAGCCCCAGCATTTT
>TRBJ1-1|-|TRBV19|-
CASSITGIRTEAFF
TGTGCCAGTAGTATTACAGGGATACGCACTGAAGCTTTCTTT
>TRBJ2-7|-|TRBV30|TRBD2
CAWSVGLAGPAYEQYF
TGTGCCTGGAGTGTCGGACTAGCGGGGCCAGCCTACGAGCAGTACTTC
>TRBJ1-4|once|TRBV2|-
CASSIDRSNEKLFF
TGTGCCAGCAGTATCGACAGGAGTAATGAAAAACTGTTTTTT
>TRBJ2-7|once|TRBV3-1/TRBV3-2|TRBD1
CASSQESGTGENEQYF
TGTGCCAGCAGCCAAGAAAGCGGGACAGGGGAAAACGAGCAGTACTTC
>TRBJ2-1|-|TRBV29-1|TRBD2
CSVVGLADYNEQFF
TGCAGCGTTGTGGGACTAGCGGACTACAATGAGCAGTTCTTC
>TRBJ1-2|-|TRBV7-8|TRBD1
CASSPGWTGYGYTF
TGTGCCAGCAGCCCGGGGTGGACAGGGTATGGCTACACCTTC
>TRBJ1-1|-|TRBV5-1|TRBD1
CASSLQQGVNTEAFF
TGCGCCAGCAGCTTGCAACAGGGGGTGAACACTGAAGCTTTCTTT
>TRBJ1-6|-|TRBV30|-
CAWSSGLNSPLHF
TGTGCCTGGAGTTCGGGTTTGAATTCACCCCTCCACTTT
>TRBJ2-1|-|TRBV19|TRBD2
CATSPSGRYNEQFF
TGTGCCACCTCGCCCAGCGGGAGGTACAATGAGCAGTTCTTC
>TRBJ1-3|-|TRBV2|-
CASRFRESGNTIYF
TGTGCCAGCAGATTCAGGGAATCTGGAAACACCATATATTTT
>TRBJ2-1|-|TRBV27|TRBD1
CASSLGQSWGNEQFF
TGTGCCAGCAGTCTGGGACAGAGCTGGGGCAATGAGCAGTTCTTC
>TRBJ2-2|-|TRBV10-2|TRBD2
CASSAGGPAGELFF
TGCGCCAGCAGTGCGGGAGGGCCTGCCGGGGAGCTGTTTTTT
>TRBJ1-1|-|TRBV15|-
CATSRVREVAEAFF
TGTGCCACCAGCAGAGTACGTGAGGTAGCTGAAGCTTTCTTT